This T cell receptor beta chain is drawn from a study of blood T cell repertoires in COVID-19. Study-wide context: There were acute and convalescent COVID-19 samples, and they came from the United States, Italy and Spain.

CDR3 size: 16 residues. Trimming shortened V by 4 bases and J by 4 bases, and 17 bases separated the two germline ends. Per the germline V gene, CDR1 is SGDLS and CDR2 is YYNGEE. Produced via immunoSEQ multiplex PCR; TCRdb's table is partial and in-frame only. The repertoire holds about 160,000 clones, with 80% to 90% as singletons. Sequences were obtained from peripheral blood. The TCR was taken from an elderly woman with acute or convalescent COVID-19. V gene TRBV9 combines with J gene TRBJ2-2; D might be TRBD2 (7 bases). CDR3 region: CASSPSGGYGTGELFF. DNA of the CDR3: TGTGCCAGCAGCCCCTCGGGGGGCTACGGCACCGGGGAGCTGTTTTTT. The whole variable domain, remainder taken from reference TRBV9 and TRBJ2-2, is DSGVTQTPKHLITATGQRVTLRCSPRSGDLSVYWYQQSLDQGLQFLIQYYNGEERAKGNILERFSAQQFPDLHSELNLSSLELGDSALYFCASSPSGGYGTGELFFGEGSRLTVL.